This TCR beta chain was profiled in a study of blood T cell repertoires in COVID-19. Unmatched junction bases numbered 0, after V lost 8 bases and J lost 4 bases. CDR3 size: 11 residues. Produced via immunoSEQ multiplex PCR; TCRdb's table is partial and in-frame only. This table holds 150,000 to 200,000 clones, roughly nine tenths found once. The sequence was collected from a woman in her fifties or sixties with COVID-19, enrolled during active disease. Sequencing was performed on peripheral blood. The rearrangement links TRBV12-3 or TRBV12-4 to TRBJ1-2; the match to TRBD1 covers 8 bases. CDR3 sequence reads: CASGQGYGYTF. The DNA for the CDR3 is TGTGCCAGCGGACAGGGCTATGGCTACACCTTC.